Presented here are 8 T cell receptor beta chains from one specimen sequenced in a study of control samples from healthy donors and cancer patients. The table came from immunoSEQ multiplex PCR; TCRdb's copy has only in-frame clones and leaves some out. The profile shows about 220,000 clones, roughly 94% of them singletons. Sequenced input: blood. The origin of the receptors is a man aged 50 to 60 in good health.

The rearrangement links TRBV14 to TRBJ1-2; D gene uncertain. The CDR3 length is 13 residues. V dropped 4 bases and J dropped 4 bases, with 10 bases sitting between them. The germline gives CDR1 SGHDN, CDR2 FVKESK. This CDR3 is CASSPPGGYGYTF. DNA of the CDR3: TGTGCCAGCAGCCCGCCCGGCGGCTATGGCTACACCTTC.

The gene calls are TRBV4-1 and TRBJ1-5; D unresolved. The CDR3 contains 17 residues. Germline assignment: CDR1 MGHRA and CDR2 YSYEKL. V was pared by 0 bases and J by 0 bases, with 12 bases between. The CDR3 bases are TGCGCCAGCAGCCAAGATGCGCGCCCGTTTAGCAATCAGCCCCAGCATTTT. Its translation is CASSQDARPFSNQPQHF.

CDR3: CASSMNRGNNQPQHF. Here the CDR3 DNA reads TGTGCCAGCAGCATGAATCGGGGGAACAATCAGCCCCAGCATTTT. V usage is TRBV11-2 and J usage is TRBJ1-5; perhaps TRBD1 as D (5 bases). CDR1 is SGHAT and CDR2 is FQNNGV in the germline V gene. The CDR3 length is 15 residues. V was shortened by 5 bases and J by 3 bases, with 14 bases between the two germline ends.

The rearrangement joins TRBV19 to TRBJ1-2; possibly TRBD1 for D (5 bases). Between the trimmed V and J ends, which lost 7 bases and 6 bases, there was a span of 18 bases. Germline V lookup: CDR1 LNHDA, CDR2 SQIVND (reference sequence). The CDR3 sequence is 14 residues long. The CDR3 protein is CASKDTSLGHGYTF. The CDR3 nucleotides are TGTGCCAGTAAGGACACGTCCCTAGGGCATGGCTACACCTTC.

The V call is TRBV3-1 (or the pseudogene TRBV3-2), the J call TRBJ2-1; 8 nucleotides align to TRBD2. Germline V gene data show CDR1 as LGHDT and CDR2 as YNNKEL (reference sequence). J gave up 5 bases and V 4 bases, and 10 bases lay outside the gene matches. This CDR3 comprises 16 residues. CDR3 nucleotide sequence: TGTGCCAGCAGCCCCCGGGAGGGGGGGGGCCACAATGAGCAGTTCTTC. As protein: CASSPREGGGHNEQFF.

This clone appeared a single time. The chain has TRBV3-1 (or the pseudogene TRBV3-2) and TRBJ1-2; D ambiguous. V lost 0 bases and J 7 bases, leaving 12 bases between the germline ends. CDR1 and CDR2 (germline): LGHDT, YNNKEL (reference sequence). The CDR3 contains 14 residues. CDR3 in amino acids: CASSQEAPASGYTF. The DNA of the CDR3 is TGTGCCAGCAGCCAAGAAGCTCCGGCTTCTGGCTACACCTTC.

V usage is TRBV7-2 and J usage is TRBJ1-3; D remains ambiguous. Germline values: CDR1 SGHTA, CDR2 FQGNSA. The ends were cut back, 5 bases at V and 1 base at J, with 12 bases in the middle. This CDR3 region has 15 residues. CDR3 residues: CASSIQIGSGNTIYF. CDR3 DNA: TGTGCCAGCAGCATACAAATCGGTTCTGGAAACACCATATATTTT.

V and J are TRBV18 and TRBJ2-6; no reliable D call. The length of the CDR3 is 17 residues. The germline gives CDR1 KGHSH, CDR2 LQKENI. V lost 6 bases to trimming and J lost 0 bases, with 15 bases between them. CDR3 DNA: TGTGCCAGCTCCCAGAACCAGGAACACTCTGGGGCCAACGTCCTGACTTTC. As protein: CASSQNQEHSGANVLTF.